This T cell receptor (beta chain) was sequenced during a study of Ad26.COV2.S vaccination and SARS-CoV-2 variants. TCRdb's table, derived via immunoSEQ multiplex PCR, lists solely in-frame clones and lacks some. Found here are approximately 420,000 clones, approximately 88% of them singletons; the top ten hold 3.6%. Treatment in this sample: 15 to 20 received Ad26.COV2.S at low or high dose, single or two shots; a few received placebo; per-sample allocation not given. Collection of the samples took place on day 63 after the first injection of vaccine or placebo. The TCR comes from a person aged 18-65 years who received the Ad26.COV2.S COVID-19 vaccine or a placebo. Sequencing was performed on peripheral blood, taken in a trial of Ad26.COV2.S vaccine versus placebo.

CDR3 sequence (DNA): TGTGCCAGCTCACCGGGACTAGCGGGGTTTGAGACCCAGTACTTC. It codes for CASSPGLAGFETQYF. The genes are TRBV18 and TRBJ2-5; 13 bases map to TRBD2. The CDR3 consists of 15 residues. V gave up 3 bases and J gave up 5 bases; unmatched junction bases: 3. Looked up from germline, CDR1 is KGHSH and CDR2 is LQKENI. Full variable domain (missing parts from reference TRBV18 and TRBJ2-5): NAGVMQNPRHLVRRRGQEARLRCSPMKGHSHVYWYRQLPEEGLKFMVYLQKENIIDESGMPKERFSAEFPKEGPSILRIQQVVRGDSAAYFCASSPGLAGFETQYFGPGTRLLVL.